The 22 T cell receptor beta chains presented below share a single source sample, sequenced in a study of shared clonotypes between healthy human individuals. In the naive CD8 group, cells lacked CD45RO and were positively selected for CCR7, so terminally differentiated effector memory CD45RA+ cells were left out. Data came from immunoSEQ multiplex PCR; TCRdb stores just in-frame clones and leaves some out. The sample has about 590,000 clones; roughly 95% are singletons. Sample: naive CD8+ T cells sorted from blood. The source of these receptors is a woman in her 30s in good health.

This sequence joins TRBV28 and TRBJ1-5; D unclear. The CDR3 runs 13 residues. V lost 1 base, J lost 5 bases, and 6 bases lay in between. Germline V CDR1 and CDR2: MDHEN, SYDVKM. The CDR3 sequence is CASSLSADQPQHF. CDR3 DNA sequence: TGTGCCAGCAGTTTATCGGCAGATCAGCCCCAGCATTTT.

A note on this clone: Other DNA sequences in the sample encode the same CDR3. The V and J genes are TRBV27 and TRBJ2-1; no clear D. The V end lost 0 bases, the J end lost 7 bases, and 7 bases lay between the germline ends. The CDR3 has 13 amino acids. Germline CDR1 reads MNHEY; CDR2 reads SMNVEV (reference sequence). CDR3 loop: CASSLSGGNEQFF. CDR3 nucleotide sequence: TGTGCCAGCAGTTTATCCGGTGGGAATGAGCAGTTCTTC.

Concerning this clone itself: Other nucleotide sequences from this sample produce the same CDR3. The chain couples TRBV18 to TRBJ2-2, with D unresolved. Looked up from germline, CDR1 is KGHSH and CDR2 is LQKENI. The CDR3 contains 12 residues. V lost 2 bases and J lost 5, with 3 bases in between. CDR3 nucleotide sequence: TGTGCCAGCTCACCAGGGACCGGGGAGCTGTTTTTT. It encodes CASSPGTGELFF.

The gene calls are TRBV29-1 and TRBJ1-2; 7 bases line up with TRBD1. From germline, CDR1 is SQVTM and CDR2 ANQGSEA. Losses at the gene ends were 4 bases for V and 4 bases for J; bases not matched to a gene: 15. CDR3 length: 16 amino acids. CDR3 region: CSVGWDSSQAGYGYTF. Written as DNA, the CDR3 is TGCAGCGTTGGTTGGGACAGCTCGCAGGCGGGCTATGGCTACACCTTC. Together with reference TRBV29-1 and TRBJ1-2, the CDR3 gives the full variable domain: SAVISQKPSRDICQRGTSLTIQCQVDSQVTMMFWYRQQPGQSLTLIATANQGSEATYESGFVIDKFPISRPNLTFSTLTVSNMSPEDSSIYLCSVGWDSSQAGYGYTFGSGTRLTVV.

This clone appeared a single time. The chain couples TRBV19 to TRBJ2-7; the match to TRBD1 covers 7 bases. This CDR3 contains 14 residues. J was trimmed by 0 bases and V by 4 bases; bases with no gene match: 3. Germline assignment: CDR1 LNHDA and CDR2 SQIVND (reference sequence). The CDR3 region is CASSTGQNSYEQYF. The CDR3 region has the DNA TGTGCCAGTAGTACGGGACAGAACTCCTACGAGCAGTACTTC.

The V gene is TRBV27, the J gene TRBJ1-2, with 9 bases fitting TRBD1. CDR1 is MNHEY and CDR2 is SMNVEV in the germline V gene (reference sequence). V shed 6 bases, J shed 8 bases, and the junction held 7 bases outside the gene matches. This CDR3 is built from 13 residues. As DNA, the CDR3 is TGTGCCAGCAGGACACAGGGGGCTGACGGCTACACCTTC. Amino acid sequence: CASRTQGADGYTF.

This chain uses TRBV4-1 with TRBJ2-4, with TRBD2 as a possible D gene (6 bases). There are 17 residues in the CDR3. The V end lost 4 bases, the J end lost 3 bases, and 19 bases lay between the germline ends. Germline values: CDR1 MGHRA, CDR2 YSYEKL. The CDR3 sequence: CASSPQGRGGGKNIQYF. The CDR3 DNA follows: TGCGCCAGCAGCCCCCAGGGTCGGGGAGGTGGCAAAAACATTCAGTACTTC.

This chain uses TRBV6-5 with TRBJ2-5; D is unclear. V was shortened by 0 bases and J by 5 bases, with 16 bases between the two germline ends. In germline, CDR1 is MNHEY, CDR2 SVGAGI. The CDR3 spans 16 residues. The CDR3 loop reads CASSYSSVKGGETQYF. CDR3 coding DNA: TGTGCCAGCAGTTACTCGAGCGTGAAGGGTGGGGAGACCCAGTACTTC.

V is TRBV6-1 and J is TRBJ2-7; D might be TRBD1 (5 bases). The V gene lost 6 bases and the J gene lost 4 bases, with 13 bases spanning the gap. Germline lookup yields CDR1 MNHNS and CDR2 SASEGT. This CDR3 has 13 amino acids. The CDR3 nucleotides read TGTGCCAGCAGAGCCGTTGGGGCTTACGAGCAGTACTTC. Its protein product is CASRAVGAYEQYF.

This sequence joins TRBV2 and TRBJ1-5; D remains ambiguous. There are 16 residues in the CDR3. Trimming left V 4 bases short and J 3 bases short, with 16 bases between. Germline loops: CDR1 SNHLY, CDR2 FYNNEI. The CDR3 sequence: CASSVVGGRYNQPQHF. The CDR3, as DNA: TGTGCCAGCAGTGTGGTCGGAGGGAGGTACAATCAGCCCCAGCATTTT.

This chain's CDR3 is CASSSSRAGRGTNEKLFF. The CDR3 nucleotides read TGTGCCAGCAGCTCAAGCAGGGCAGGGAGGGGCACTAATGAAAAACTGTTTTTT. This sequence joins TRBV28 and TRBJ1-4; possibly TRBD1 for D (5 bases). The CDR3 is 18 amino acids. Trimming left V 6 bases short and J 2 bases short, with 22 bases between. The V gene's germline CDR1 is MDHEN and CDR2 SYDVKM.

CDR3 nucleotide sequence: TGTGCCAGCTCCCCAGGAAACAGGGATCTAGATCAGCCCCAGCATTTT. Translation gives CASSPGNRDLDQPQHF. The rearrangement joins TRBV18 to TRBJ1-5, with D possibly TRBD1 on 6 matching bases. The CDR3 runs 16 residues. Germline V gene lookup returns CDR1 KGHSH and CDR2 LQKENI. Trimming pared 6 bases from V and 5 bases from J, leaving 20 bases between.

The chain couples TRBV5-6 to TRBJ1-5; D possibly corresponds to TRBD1 (5 bases). V dropped 2 bases and J dropped 9 bases, with 9 bases sitting between them. Germline V gene data show CDR1 as SGHDT and CDR2 as YYEEEE. This CDR3 is 12 amino acids long. The DNA of the CDR3 is TGTGCCAGCAGCTTAGGAGGGGCGCCCCAGCATTTT. Translating gives CASSLGGAPQHF.

Only one count was recorded for this clone. The chain employs TRBV5-4 and TRBJ2-7; D unclear. The CDR3 consists of 12 residues. Trimming took 4 bases from V and 0 from J, leaving 5 bases between them. Germline-derived CDR1 and CDR2 are SGHNT and YYREEE (reference sequence). The CDR3 nucleotides are TGTGCCAGCAGCCACAACTCCTACGAGCAGTACTTC. It yields the protein CASSHNSYEQYF.

With regard to this clone: Different DNA sequences within this sample yield the same CDR3. This rearrangement joins TRBV27 to TRBJ1-1; 8 bases are shared with TRBD1. Germline-derived CDR1 and CDR2 are MNHEY and SMNVEV (reference sequence). The length of the CDR3 is 14 residues. J gave up 2 bases and V 6 bases, and 5 bases lay outside the gene matches. This CDR3 is CASSLTGANTEAFF. The CDR3 region has the DNA TGTGCCAGCAGCCTGACAGGGGCCAACACTGAAGCTTTCTTT.

The V and J genes are TRBV9 and TRBJ1-5, with D possibly TRBD1 on 5 matching bases. CDR3 length: 14 amino acids. Deletions cut 3 bases from V and 3 bases from J, with 10 bases between. From germline, CDR1 is SGDLS and CDR2 YYNGEE. In DNA form, the CDR3 reads TGTGCCAGCAGCGCCGACGGGGCCAATCAGCCCCAGCATTTT. Its protein product is CASSADGANQPQHF.

This chain uses TRBV27 with TRBJ2-3; unclear D gene. The germline V and J ends were trimmed by 2 bases and 4 bases, with 7 bases remaining between them. Germline V gene data show CDR1 as MNHEY and CDR2 as SMNVEV (reference sequence). The CDR3 runs to 13 residues. CDR3 coding DNA: TGTGCCAGCAGTTTAATGTCGGCAGATACGCAGTATTTT. Protein sequence: CASSLMSADTQYF.

The CDR3 region is CASSYRGEQFF. The DNA for the CDR3 is TGTGCCAGCAGCTACCGGGGGGAGCAGTTCTTC. The chain has TRBV7-8 and TRBJ2-1; a possible D gene is TRBD2 (6 bases). Germline V gene data show CDR1 as SGHVS and CDR2 as FQNEAQ. The CDR3 is 11 residues long. Deletions cut 4 bases from V and 10 bases from J, with 8 bases between.

As regards this clone: The sample carries other DNA sequences with the same CDR3. This chain connects TRBV28 to TRBJ2-7; D is ambiguous. Germline V lookup: CDR1 MDHEN, CDR2 SYDVKM. Trimming cost V 4 bases and J 0 bases, with 7 bases left between them. CDR3 length: 13 amino acids. The CDR3: CASSWGSSYEQYF. The CDR3 nucleotides are TGTGCCAGCAGTTGGGGAAGCTCCTACGAGCAGTACTTC.

The rearrangement uses TRBV5-6 and TRBJ2-7; D not resolved. The CDR3 has 13 residues. Germline V gene data show CDR1 as SGHDT and CDR2 as YYEEEE. Between the trimmed V and J ends, which lost 1 base and 3 bases, there was a span of 8 bases. The CDR3 is CASSLWQNYEQYF. CDR3 nucleotide sequence: TGTGCCAGCAGCTTGTGGCAGAACTACGAGCAGTACTTC.

The chain uses TRBV2 and TRBJ2-5; TRBD1 or TRBD2 may be the D gene (5 bases each). This CDR3 comprises 19 residues. Germline V gives CDR1 SNHLY, CDR2 FYNNEI. Trimming removed 0 bases at V and 5 bases at J, with 25 bases between. CDR3 DNA sequence: TGTGCCAGCAGTGAAGCGCTTCGCTCTCAAGGGTGGGACCGGGAGACCCAGTACTTC. As protein: CASSEALRSQGWDRETQYF.

V is TRBV13 and J is TRBJ1-2; TRBD1 aligns across 7 bases. J was trimmed by 7 bases and V by 5 bases; bases with no gene match: 16. Germline CDR1 is PRHDT and CDR2 is FYEKMQ (reference sequence). The CDR3 contains 16 residues. This CDR3 reads CASSHRSGGHHGGYTF. The CDR3 nucleotides are TGTGCCAGCAGCCACCGGTCAGGGGGACACCACGGTGGCTACACCTTC.